The next 25 T cell receptor beta chains were all read from a single sample in a study of OX40 agonist ivuxolimab in advanced cancers. Libraries were prepared by immunoSEQ multiplex PCR; TCRdb keeps only in-frame clonotypes and omits some of them. The table shows around 70,000 clones, with 92% occurring only once. The material sequenced was CD4+ or CD8+ T cells sorted from blood, taken in a trial of the OX40 agonist ivuxolimab. The receptors were gathered from an adult with an advanced solid tumor such as melanoma, head and neck, liver or kidney cancer.

The chain couples TRBV9 to TRBJ2-7; 9 bases are a match to TRBD2. CDR1 and CDR2 from the germline V gene are SGDLS and YYNGEE. Germline trimming cut 3 bases from V and 7 bases from J; bases unmatched to any gene: 11. The CDR3 loop spans 15 amino acids. The CDR3, as DNA: TGTGCCAGCAGCGCTTCCGGGACTAGCAAATTAGAGCAGTACTTC. Translation: CASSASGTSKLEQYF.

V is TRBV7-9 and J is TRBJ2-7; weak D call: TRBD1 (6 bases). The ends were cut back, 5 bases at V and 0 bases at J, with 20 bases in the middle. Germline values: CDR1 SEHNR, CDR2 FQNEAQ (reference sequence). CDR3 length: 17 residues. The CDR3 sequence: CASSDRTAAVYSYEQYF. The DNA for the CDR3 is TGTGCCAGCAGCGACCGGACAGCAGCAGTGTACTCCTACGAGCAGTACTTC.

The genes are TRBV9 and TRBJ2-5; possible D gene TRBD1, 6 bases. CDR3 length: 15 residues. Germline CDR1 reads SGDLS; CDR2 reads YYNGEE. Deletions cut 1 base from V and 2 bases from J, with 12 bases between. The CDR3 sequence is CASSVSGTQQETQYF. The CDR3 region has the DNA TGTGCCAGCAGCGTATCCGGGACACAACAAGAGACCCAGTACTTC.

This chain uses TRBV21-1 with TRBJ1-1; no DNA check was done on the table's D call, TRBD1. TRBV21-1 is a known pseudogene. CDR3 size: 14 residues. This chain's CDR3 is CASGGDRVRTEAFF. The CDR3 DNA reads TGTGCCAGCGGGGGGGACAGGGTAAGGACTGAAGCTTTCTTT.

In regard to this clone: Other DNA variants within this sample encode the same CDR3. The chain has TRBV7-9 and TRBJ2-1; 7 bases fit TRBD2. Germline CDR1 reads SEHNR; CDR2 reads FQNEAQ (reference sequence). Unmatched junction bases numbered 0, after V lost 1 base and J lost 0 bases. This CDR3 contains 15 residues. The CDR3 DNA follows: TGTGCCAGCAGCTTAGGCGGGGGCTCCTACAATGAGCAGTTCTTC. Protein sequence: CASSLGGGSYNEQFF.

The chain joins TRBV9 to TRBJ1-3; the D gene is possibly TRBD1 (6 bases). Trimming pared 4 bases from V and 4 bases from J, leaving 15 bases between. Germline V gene lookup returns CDR1 SGDLS and CDR2 YYNGEE. CDR3 length equals 15 residues. CDR3 bases: TGTGCCAGCAGCTACGGGGGGGCGAACGGAAACACCATATATTTT. Translating it yields CASSYGGANGNTIYF.

The chain recombines TRBV5-1 with TRBJ2-7; 7 bases fit TRBD2. Per the germline V gene, CDR1 is SGHRS and CDR2 is YFSETQ. The trim removed 1 base at V and 4 bases at J, leaving 8 bases unmatched. The CDR3 has 15 amino acids. The CDR3 DNA reads TGCGCCAGCAGCTTGTTCCCGGGAGGCTCTTACGAGCAGTACTTC. Protein: CASSLFPGGSYEQYF.

The V gene is TRBV27, the J gene TRBJ2-5, with 7 bases that match TRBD2. This CDR3 contains 15 residues. The V segment lost 1 base and the J segment 5 bases; nucleotides outside the gene matches: 7. The germline CDR1 and CDR2 sequences are MNHEY and SMNVEV (reference sequence). CDR3 amino acids: CASSLLGGGGETQYF. The DNA for the CDR3 is TGTGCCAGCAGTTTATTGGGCGGGGGAGGGGAGACCCAGTACTTC.

This clone was observed a single time. The rearrangement links TRBV6-5 to TRBJ2-5; D could derive from TRBD1 or TRBD2 (5 bases each). The CDR3 has 15 residues. Germline values: CDR1 MNHEY, CDR2 SVGAGI. Trimming shortened V by 6 bases and J by 3 bases, and 17 bases separated the two germline ends. The CDR3, as DNA: TGTGCCAGCAGCTACAGCCAGGGACCCAAAGAGACCCAGTACTTC. This codes for CASSYSQGPKETQYF.

The rearrangement joins TRBV4-1 to TRBJ1-5; possible D gene TRBD1, 5 bases. This CDR3 has 15 amino acids. In germline, CDR1 is MGHRA, CDR2 YSYEKL. V was cut by 4 bases and J by 6 bases, with 16 bases left in between. The CDR3 region is CASSLPDPGAQPQHF. CDR3 DNA sequence: TGCGCCAGCAGCCTACCGGACCCTGGGGCTCAGCCCCAGCATTTT.

The J gene is TRBJ2-4, the V gene TRBV27, with D maybe TRBD2 (6 bases). The CDR3 extends over 15 amino acids. Germline V gene lookup returns CDR1 MNHEY and CDR2 SMNVEV (reference sequence). V gave up 6 bases and J gave up 1 base, with 13 bases separating them. DNA of the CDR3: TGTGCCAGCAGCCTGGCGGGGTTTGCCAAAAACATTCAGTACTTC. Translation gives CASSLAGFAKNIQYF.

J is TRBJ2-5 and V is TRBV11-2, with a possible D match to TRBD2 (5 bases). CDR3 size: 14 residues. Germline CDR1 reads SGHAT; CDR2 reads FQNNGV. The germline V and J ends were trimmed by 7 bases and 4 bases, with 16 bases remaining between them. Here the CDR3 reads CASILGPGGETQYF. CDR3 DNA sequence: TGTGCCAGCATCCTTGGCCCAGGAGGAGAGACCCAGTACTTC.

This rearrangement joins TRBV19 to TRBJ1-2, with TRBD1 identical over 9 bases. The CDR3 covers 16 residues. Losses at the gene ends were 3 bases for V and 6 bases for J; bases not matched to a gene: 11. The germline V gene encodes CDR1 LNHDA and CDR2 SQIVND (reference sequence). CDR3 region: CASSMGTGREQDGYTF. The CDR3 DNA reads as TGTGCCAGTAGTATGGGGACAGGGAGGGAACAGGATGGCTACACCTTC.

The chain carries TRBV7-9 and TRBJ2-7; D gene ambiguous. CDR1 SEHNR and CDR2 FQNEAQ come from the germline V gene (reference sequence). V lost 5 bases, J lost 5 bases, and 10 bases lay in between. This CDR3 has 12 residues. The CDR3 loop reads CASSLGRNEQYF. CDR3 bases: TGTGCCAGCAGCCTTGGACGTAACGAGCAGTACTTC.

By its share, this clone is medium-sized. The J gene is TRBJ1-5, the V gene TRBV7-2; D not resolved. Trimming removed 4 bases from V and 0 bases from J, with 10 bases in between. Germline V gene sequence: CDR1 SGHTA, CDR2 FQGNSA. This CDR3 is built from 15 residues. In DNA form, the CDR3 reads TGTGCCAGCAGCTCCTATGGAGCTAGCAATCAGCCCCAGCATTTT. Amino acids: CASSSYGASNQPQHF.

To note about this clone: One end of the junction is discordant with germline, which a read error may explain. This CDR3 is also generated by other DNA sequences in the sample. The V and J genes are TRBV2 and TRBJ1-1; 10 nucleotides align to TRBD1. Per germline, CDR1 SNHLY and CDR2 FYNNEI. This CDR3 spans 17 amino acids. DNA for the CDR3: TGTGCCAGCAGCGAAGGAGACAGGGGGCGAAGGAACACTGAAGCTTTCTTT. Translated, it gives CASSEGDRGRRNTEAFF.

This rearrangement joins TRBV4-1 to TRBJ2-5; 10 positions agree with TRBD1. Germline assignment: CDR1 MGHRA and CDR2 YSYEKL. With 1 base clipped from V and 5 bases from J, the junction kept 1 base outside the gene matches. The CDR3 spans 14 residues. The DNA for the CDR3 is TGCGCCAGCAGCCAAGGGACAGGGGGGGAGACCCAGTACTTC. Translating it yields CASSQGTGGETQYF.

The chain employs TRBV4-1 and TRBJ2-7, with a weak D call TRBD2 (6 bases). The germline V gene encodes CDR1 MGHRA and CDR2 YSYEKL. V was shortened by 4 bases and J by 0 bases, with 13 bases between the two germline ends. The CDR3 totals 15 residues. The CDR3 loop is CASSLPGDFSYEQYF. Written as DNA, the CDR3 is TGCGCCAGCAGCCTTCCCGGGGACTTCTCCTACGAGCAGTACTTC.

The genes are TRBV7-9 and TRBJ2-5; TRBD1 aligns across 7 bases. Germline V gives CDR1 SEHNR, CDR2 FQNEAQ (reference sequence). The CDR3 is 17 amino acids. With V trimmed by 1 base and J by 5 bases, 13 bases remained unmatched. The CDR3 DNA follows: TGTGCCAGCAGCTTAGTGCTGACAGGGTCGTTGGAGGAGACCCAGTACTTC. This encodes CASSLVLTGSLEETQYF.

The genes are TRBV7-9 and TRBJ2-1; D tentatively reads TRBD1 or TRBD2 (5 bases each). Germline CDR1 reads SEHNR; CDR2 reads FQNEAQ (reference sequence). Trimming cost V 5 bases and J 8 bases, with 10 bases left between them. The CDR3 runs 12 residues. The CDR3 DNA follows: TGTGCCAGCAGCCCCTTGGGGGATGAGCAGTTCTTC. Residues: CASSPLGDEQFF.

The genes are TRBV7-6 and TRBJ2-1; tentative D call: TRBD1 (5 bases). Trimming took off 5 bases at V and 8 bases at J, with 16 bases between the two ends. Per germline, CDR1 SGHVS and CDR2 FNYEAQ. This CDR3 is 14 amino acids long. The chain's CDR3 is CASSQETVGDEQFF. As DNA, the CDR3 is TGTGCCAGCAGCCAGGAGACAGTCGGCGATGAGCAGTTCTTC.

V and J are TRBV27 and TRBJ2-3; TRBD2 might be the D (5 bases). The V end was cut by 0 bases, the J end by 0 bases, with 7 bases between. The V gene's germline CDR1 is MNHEY and CDR2 SMNVEV (reference sequence). This CDR3 is 15 amino acids long. This CDR3 reads CASSLSASSTDTQYF. CDR3 nucleotide sequence: TGTGCCAGCAGTTTATCCGCTAGCAGCACAGATACGCAGTATTTT.

The V and J genes are TRBV27 and TRBJ2-7, with D perhaps matching TRBD1 (8 bases). This CDR3 has 14 amino acids. The V gene's germline CDR1 is MNHEY and CDR2 SMNVEV (reference sequence). V shed 5 bases and J shed 7 bases, with 18 bases lying between them. This CDR3 is CASSPGQGGLEQYF. CDR3 DNA: TGTGCCAGCAGTCCCGGACAGGGAGGGCTTGAGCAGTACTTC.

The chain uses TRBV5-5 and TRBJ1-5; D might be TRBD1 (6 bases). Trimming removed 7 bases at V and 1 base at J, with 24 bases between. The CDR3 contains 18 residues. From germline, CDR1 is SGHKS and CDR2 YYEKEE (reference sequence). In DNA form, the CDR3 reads TGTGCCAGCCCCCCTGGAAGGAAGGGGGAGAGCAGCAATCAGCCCCAGCATTTT. It specifies CASPPGRKGESSNQPQHF.

The rearrangement links TRBV2 to TRBJ2-1; perhaps TRBD2 as D (5 bases). With 9 bases removed from V and 0 bases from J, the gap between germline ends came to 6 bases. The CDR3 has 12 residues. Germline assignment: CDR1 SNHLY and CDR2 FYNNEI. The DNA for the CDR3 is TGTGCCAGACGGGACTCCTACAATGAGCAGTTCTTC. This gives the protein CARRDSYNEQFF. The entire variable domain, with the rest obtained from reference TRBV2 and TRBJ2-1, is as follows: EPEVTQTPSHQVTQMGQEVILRCVPISNHLYFYWYRQILGQKVEFLVSFYNNEISEKSEIFDDQFSVERPDGSNFTLKIRSTKLEDSAMYFCARRDSYNEQFFGPGTRLTVL.